The present TCR beta chain was sequenced within a study of cytomegalovirus exposure and HLA in healthy donors. Findings of the study overall: The records held CMV serostatus as the only immune exposure information.

Concerning this clone: Its antigen remains unknown.

Germline-derived CDR1 and CDR2 are LGHNA and YSLEER. The ends lost 4 bases at V and 0 bases at J; junction bases unmatched: 6. The CDR3 totals 16 residues. In the PCR, 60 Vbeta and 13 Jbeta primers were used. Using immunoSEQ multiplex PCR, the repertoire was profiled, and TCRdb retains in-frame clones only, with some absent. Counted here are 130,000 to 150,000 clones, about three quarters occurring once; the ten biggest clones make up 1.7%. This TCR came from a woman between 25 and 40 years old in good health and CMV-seronegative. The chain recombines TRBV4-3 with TRBJ2-3, with TRBD2 identical over 8 bases. The sample consisted of PBMCs. As DNA, the CDR3 is TGCGCCAGCAGCCCATATTCTAGCGGGAGCACAGATACGCAGTATTTT. It codes for CASSPYSSGSTDTQYF.